The 17 T cell receptor beta chains presented below share a single source sample, sequenced in a study of blood T cell repertoires in COVID-19. The method was immunoSEQ multiplex PCR; TCRdb's version includes in-frame clones alone and lacks a portion of them. The sample yields approximately 120,000 clones, over 80% seen once. The sequenced material came from peripheral blood. These receptors originate from a woman aged 60-70 years with acute or convalescent COVID-19.

The V and J genes are TRBV5-1 and TRBJ2-1, with 11 bases lining up with TRBD2. The V and J ends lost 4 bases and 5 bases, in that order; junction bases with no gene match: 5. Germline V gives CDR1 SGHRS, CDR2 YFSETQ. The CDR3 extends over 15 amino acids. The CDR3 DNA is TGCGCCAGCAGCCCGGAGGGACTAGCGGACAATGAGCAGTTCTTC. Its protein is CASSPEGLADNEQFF.

The chain uses TRBV5-1 and TRBJ2-7; 11 bases map to TRBD1. The CDR3 extends over 14 amino acids. CDR1 and CDR2 from the germline V gene are SGHRS and YFSETQ. V dropped 3 bases and J dropped 6; count of bases not matched to a gene: 5. Here the CDR3 DNA reads TGCGCCAGCAGCTACGGGACAGGGGGAGGCGAGCAGTACTTC. Its translation is CASSYGTGGGEQYF.

The chain carries TRBV28 and TRBJ1-5; D uncertain. The CDR3 totals 16 residues. Germline values: CDR1 MDHEN, CDR2 SYDVKM. V lost 1 base and J lost 1, with 11 bases in between. CDR3 nucleotides: TGTGCCAGCAGTTTATACGGGGTGGGGAGCAATCAGCCCCAGCATTTT. Its protein product is CASSLYGVGSNQPQHF.

The chain carries TRBV18 and TRBJ2-7; 7 nucleotides line up with TRBD2. In germline, CDR1 is KGHSH, CDR2 LQKENI. This CDR3 is 14 amino acids long. The junction had 4 bases not matched to a gene; V was cut back by 2 bases and J by 3 bases. CDR3 sequence: CASSPSGGGYEQYF. The CDR3 nucleotides are TGTGCCAGCTCACCATCGGGCGGGGGCTACGAGCAGTACTTC.

V gene TRBV9 combines with J gene TRBJ2-5; 7 bases fit TRBD2. CDR1 is SGDLS and CDR2 is YYNGEE in the germline V gene. CDR3 size: 14 residues. Trimming at V came to 0 bases and at J to 5 bases, leaving 4 bases not matched to a gene. DNA of the CDR3: TGTGCCAGCAGCGTAGAGGGGACTACGGAGACCCAGTACTTC. Translating it yields CASSVEGTTETQYF.

The chain has TRBV6-5 and TRBJ1-5; D might be TRBD1 (5 bases). The germline V gene has CDR1 MNHEY and CDR2 SVGAGI. The CDR3 consists of 14 residues. Trimming removed 6 bases at V and 3 bases at J, with 12 bases between. CDR3 region: CASRSGGDNQPQHF. DNA for the CDR3: TGTGCCAGCAGGTCGGGGGGGGACAATCAGCCCCAGCATTTT.

The chain uses TRBV6-5 and TRBJ2-2; no clear D. The CDR3 covers 12 residues. Trimming removed 6 bases from V and 7 bases from J, with 9 bases in between. Germline values: CDR1 MNHEY, CDR2 SVGAGI. The CDR3 bases are TGTGCCAGCAGCCGCCCGGGCGGGGAGCTGTTTTTT. Protein sequence: CASSRPGGELFF.

The V and J genes are TRBV28 and TRBJ2-1, with D possibly being TRBD2 (5 bases). There are 14 residues in the CDR3. Germline V CDR1 and CDR2: MDHEN, SYDVKM. Trimming cost V 5 bases and J 2 bases, with 10 bases left between them. The CDR3 region is CASSRLIAYNEQFF. Written as DNA, the CDR3 is TGTGCCAGCAGTAGACTAATAGCCTACAATGAGCAGTTCTTC.

This chain links TRBV11-3 with TRBJ2-1; the D gene is possibly TRBD2 (5 bases). Trimming pared 1 base from V and 4 bases from J, leaving 11 bases between. The CDR3 consists of 15 residues. Germline V gives CDR1 SGHNT, CDR2 YENEEA. CDR3 sequence reads: CASSLGGLEYNEQFF. The CDR3 nucleotides are TGTGCCAGCAGCTTAGGAGGGCTGGAGTACAATGAGCAGTTCTTC.

The chain couples TRBV5-4 to TRBJ1-1; no firm D call. The V gene lost 0 bases and the J gene lost 1 base, with 7 bases spanning the gap. The CDR3 runs 14 residues. Looked up from germline, CDR1 is SGHNT and CDR2 is YYREEE (reference sequence). The CDR3 region has the DNA TGTGCCAGCAGCTTGGGAGGGTGGAACACTGAAGCTTTCTTT. The encoded protein is CASSLGGWNTEAFF.

This clone was detected a few times. The rearrangement links TRBV27 to TRBJ1-1, with 10 bases that match TRBD1. The CDR3 covers 14 residues. V shed 6 bases and J 5 bases; nucleotides not matched to a gene: 6. Germline V gives CDR1 MNHEY, CDR2 SMNVEV (reference sequence). In DNA, the CDR3 is TGTGCCAGCAGAAGACAGGGGGCTGGGACTGAAGCTTTCTTT. Its translation: CASRRQGAGTEAFF.

The V and J genes are TRBV28 and TRBJ1-6, with 7 nucleotides matching TRBD1. Losses at the gene ends were 3 bases for V and 6 bases for J; bases not matched to a gene: 2. This CDR3 has 14 amino acids. The germline CDR1 and CDR2 sequences are MDHEN and SYDVKM. The CDR3 DNA follows: TGTGCCAGCAGTTTCTCAGGGGGTAATTCACCCCTCCACTTT. Its translation: CASSFSGGNSPLHF.

This sequence joins TRBV12-5 and TRBJ2-1; D is unresolved. Germline CDR1 LGHNT, CDR2 FRNRAP. V was cut by 2 bases and J by 3 bases, with 14 bases left in between. This CDR3 has 16 residues. The CDR3: CASGLTPRGSYNEQFF. The CDR3 nucleotides are TGTGCTAGTGGTTTGACCCCCCGTGGTAGCTACAATGAGCAGTTCTTC.

In this sample, this clone turned up a few times. V gene TRBV7-2 combines with J gene TRBJ1-3; weak D call: TRBD1 (6 bases). The CDR3 is 16 residues long. V was cut by 5 bases and J by 7 bases, with 21 bases left in between. From germline, CDR1 is SGHTA and CDR2 FQGNSA. CDR3 amino acids: CASSPSRDISTNTIYF. The CDR3, as DNA: TGTGCCAGCAGCCCGTCTCGGGACATTTCCACCAACACCATATATTTT.

CDR3 sequence (DNA): TGTGCCAGCGAAAGGACAGGGGCGAACACTGAAGCTTTCTTT. Amino acids: CASERTGANTEAFF. V usage is TRBV6-5 and J usage is TRBJ1-1; 9 bases agree with TRBD1. Trimming at V came to 8 bases and at J to 1 base, leaving 5 bases not matched to a gene. Germline values: CDR1 MNHEY, CDR2 SVGAGI. CDR3 size: 14 residues.

The chain is built from TRBV24-1 and TRBJ1-4, with TRBD1 matching 8 bases. After removal of 2 bases from V and 6 bases from J, the junction contained 4 bases not matched to a gene. Germline assignment: CDR1 KGHDR and CDR2 SFDVKD. The CDR3 contains 15 residues. Here the CDR3 DNA reads TGTGCCACCAGTGATTCGAGACAGGGGTATGAAAAACTGTTTTTT. This gives the protein CATSDSRQGYEKLFF.

The chain joins TRBV2 to TRBJ1-2; 7 nucleotides align to TRBD1. The CDR3 is made up of 15 amino acids. In germline, CDR1 is SNHLY, CDR2 FYNNEI. The junction had 10 bases not matched to a gene; V was cut back by 5 bases and J by 4 bases. The CDR3 region is CASSTTGSILYGYTF. CDR3 nucleotides: TGTGCCAGCAGTACGACAGGGTCCATTCTCTATGGCTACACCTTC.